The subject of this entry is one TCR beta chain. The antigen remains undetermined. The V end was cut by 2 bases, the J end by 2 bases, with 6 bases between. CDR1 is SGHNT, CDR2 YENEEA, per germline. The length of the CDR3 is 13 residues. The sample is drawn from a study of T cell responses to AZD1222 COVID-19 vaccine. Points from the study as a whole: Baseline testing showed seropositivity in only six or seven AZD1222 recipients. Reports indicate that nearly half of spike-specific TCRs are directed at unmutated variant regions.

Produced via immunoSEQ multiplex PCR; TCRdb's table is partial and in-frame only. The specimen's table records 150,000 or so clones. This TCR came from an adult in good health. The V gene is TRBV11-3, the J gene TRBJ1-1, with unresolved D. Sequenced material: peripheral blood. For the CDR3, the DNA is TGTGCCAGCAGCTTAAATTTAAACACTGAAGCTTTCTTT. Translating it yields CASSLNLNTEAFF.